These 11 T cell receptor beta chains were sequenced from one sample in a study of cytomegalovirus exposure and HLA in healthy donors. The primer mix had 60 Vbeta and 13 Jbeta primers. Profiling relied on immunoSEQ multiplex PCR, and the TCRdb table lists in-frame clones only, not all of them. The sample comprises around 120,000 clones, around 80% of which are singletons, and under 0.3% rests with the top ten. The sample was PBMCs. These TCRs come from a man in his fifties in good health and CMV-seronegative.

Notes on this clone: The germline gene is not matched at one end of the junction; a read error may be the cause. This sequence joins TRBV7-9 and TRBJ1-6; no reliable D call. Germline-derived CDR1 and CDR2 are SEHNR and FQNEAQ (reference sequence). This CDR3 is 11 amino acids long. The CDR3 loop is CSSSPDSPLHF. CDR3 nucleotide sequence: TGTTCCAGCAGCCCTGATTCACCCCTCCACTTT. Full variable domain (missing parts from reference TRBV7-9 and TRBJ1-6): DTGVSQNPRHKITKRGQNVTFRCDPISEHNRLYWYRQTLGQGPEFLTYFQNEAQLEKSRLLSDRFSAERPKGSFSTLEIQRTEQGDSAMYLCSSSPDSPLHFGNGTRLTVT.

The genes are TRBV7-2 and TRBJ2-7, with 7 bases identical to TRBD2. The CDR3 sequence is 15 residues long. Germline V gene sequence: CDR1 SGHTA, CDR2 FQGNSA. Trimming removed 1 base from V and 6 bases from J; junction bases left unmatched: 9. The CDR3: CASSLGWGGVGEQYF. CDR3 nucleotide sequence: TGTGCCAGCAGCTTAGGCTGGGGAGGGGTCGGCGAGCAGTACTTC.

As regards this clone: In the same sample, other DNA sequences code for this CDR3. The J gene is TRBJ1-6, the V gene TRBV9; 7 nucleotides line up with TRBD1. The CDR3 totals 13 residues. Germline V lookup: CDR1 SGDLS, CDR2 YYNGEE. Unmatched junction bases numbered 3, after V lost 3 bases and J lost 9 bases. The CDR3 DNA reads as TGTGCCAGCAGCGCTAGACAGGGTTCACCCCTCCACTTT. Residues: CASSARQGSPLHF.

The chain employs TRBV9 and TRBJ1-3; maybe TRBD1 (6 bases). This CDR3 is built from 15 residues. Germline values: CDR1 SGDLS, CDR2 YYNGEE. V lost 1 base to trimming and J lost 3 bases, with 11 bases between them. CDR3 nucleotides: TGTGCCAGCAGCGTACAGGGGTTCGGTGGAAACACCATATATTTT. As protein: CASSVQGFGGNTIYF. Full variable domain (rest looked up from reference TRBV9 and TRBJ1-3): DSGVTQTPKHLITATGQRVTLRCSPRSGDLSVYWYQQSLDQGLQFLIQYYNGEERAKGNILERFSAQQFPDLHSELNLSSLELGDSALYFCASSVQGFGGNTIYFGEGSWLTVV.

This chain joins TRBV4-2 and TRBJ1-1; D call uncertain. CDR3 length equals 12 residues. Between the trimmed V and J ends, which lost 2 bases and 11 bases, there was a span of 12 bases. Germline lookup yields CDR1 LGHNA and CDR2 YNFKEQ. CDR3 residues: CASSQPLTGAFF. CDR3 coding DNA: TGTGCCAGCAGCCAACCTCTTACGGGGGCTTTCTTT.

This clone was recorded a few times. This rearrangement joins TRBV9 to TRBJ2-7; 8 bases align to TRBD1. The CDR3 is made up of 16 amino acids. In germline, CDR1 is SGDLS, CDR2 YYNGEE. With V trimmed by 4 bases and J by 1 base, 10 bases remained unmatched. The CDR3 loop is CASSPRTGSPSYEQYF. DNA for the CDR3: TGTGCCAGCAGCCCCAGGACAGGGAGCCCGTCCTACGAGCAGTACTTC.

This clone was observed once. This chain links TRBV7-2 with TRBJ2-2; possibly TRBD2 for D (6 bases). The CDR3 is made up of 15 amino acids. The V gene's germline CDR1 is SGHTA and CDR2 FQGNSA. Trimming left V 5 bases short and J 0 bases short, with 10 bases between. The DNA for the CDR3 is TGTGCCAGCAGCAGGAGGGGCCCGAACACCGGGGAGCTGTTTTTT. Protein sequence: CASSRRGPNTGELFF.

This chain joins TRBV27 and TRBJ2-3; TRBD2 agrees at 7 bases. With 4 bases clipped from V and 4 bases from J, the junction kept 14 bases outside the gene matches. The CDR3 runs to 17 residues. Germline V gene sequence: CDR1 MNHEY, CDR2 SMNVEV (reference sequence). CDR3 residues: CASSSYLFAGVADTQYF. The CDR3 nucleotides are TGTGCCAGCAGTTCATACCTCTTTGCGGGAGTGGCAGATACGCAGTATTTT.

This rearrangement joins TRBV19 to TRBJ2-3; 10 nucleotides align to TRBD2. Looked up from germline, CDR1 is LNHDA and CDR2 is SQIVND (reference sequence). CDR3 length: 14 residues. V gave up 7 bases and J gave up 6 bases; unmatched junction bases: 7. The CDR3 protein is CASKVSGGTDTQYF. The CDR3 DNA reads as TGTGCCAGTAAGGTTAGCGGGGGGACTGATACGCAGTATTTT.

This chain uses TRBV2 with TRBJ1-2; D may be TRBD1 (6 bases). Germline V gene lookup returns CDR1 SNHLY and CDR2 FYNNEI. This CDR3 is 14 amino acids long. Between the trimmed V and J ends, which lost 1 base and 4 bases, there was a span of 10 bases. CDR3 coding DNA: TGTGCCAGCAGTGAAGGCAGGGGTGGCTATGGCTACACCTTC. As protein: CASSEGRGGYGYTF.

The chain combines TRBV7-2 with TRBJ2-3, with a weak D call TRBD2 (6 bases). The germline V and J ends were trimmed by 1 base and 1 base, with 9 bases remaining between them. The CDR3 is 15 amino acids. Looked up from germline, CDR1 is SGHTA and CDR2 is FQGNSA. CDR3 in DNA: TGTGCCAGCAGCTTAGTAGCTAGCGGCACAGATACGCAGTATTTT. It yields the protein CASSLVASGTDTQYF.